This TCR beta chain was documented in a study of OX40 agonist ivuxolimab in advanced cancers. Turning to the study itself: Patients were treated with intravenous ivuxolimab, dosed at 0.01 to 10 mg/kg and infused every 2 weeks. Each dose-escalation patient presented with hepatocellular carcinoma, melanoma, renal cell or head and neck cancer. Three patients responded partially, comprising one with hepatocellular carcinoma and two with cutaneous melanoma.

Between the trimmed V and J ends, which lost 10 bases and 5 bases, there was a span of 8 bases. This CDR3 region has 10 residues. Germline V gene data show CDR1 as LNHDA and CDR2 as SQIVND (reference sequence). The repertoire was sequenced with immunoSEQ multiplex PCR; TCRdb's copy has only in-frame clones and lacks some. The sample comprises some 70,000 clones, about 84% of which are singletons, and about 0.66% rests with the top ten. The sequenced sample was CD4+ or CD8+ T cells sorted from blood, obtained in a trial of the OX40 agonist ivuxolimab. The rearrangement uses TRBV19 and TRBJ1-1; no reliable D call. This TCR derives from an adult with an advanced solid tumor such as melanoma, head and neck, liver or kidney cancer. The CDR3 is CATGRTEAFF. In DNA form, the CDR3 reads TGTGCCACTGGGCGGACTGAAGCTTTCTTT. Variable domain in full (rest from reference TRBV19 and TRBJ1-1): DGGITQSPKYLFRKEGQNVTLSCEQNLNHDAMYWYRQDPGQGLRLIYYSQIVNDFQKGDIAEGYSVSREKKESFPLTVTSAQKNPTAFYLCATGRTEAFFGQGTRLTVV.